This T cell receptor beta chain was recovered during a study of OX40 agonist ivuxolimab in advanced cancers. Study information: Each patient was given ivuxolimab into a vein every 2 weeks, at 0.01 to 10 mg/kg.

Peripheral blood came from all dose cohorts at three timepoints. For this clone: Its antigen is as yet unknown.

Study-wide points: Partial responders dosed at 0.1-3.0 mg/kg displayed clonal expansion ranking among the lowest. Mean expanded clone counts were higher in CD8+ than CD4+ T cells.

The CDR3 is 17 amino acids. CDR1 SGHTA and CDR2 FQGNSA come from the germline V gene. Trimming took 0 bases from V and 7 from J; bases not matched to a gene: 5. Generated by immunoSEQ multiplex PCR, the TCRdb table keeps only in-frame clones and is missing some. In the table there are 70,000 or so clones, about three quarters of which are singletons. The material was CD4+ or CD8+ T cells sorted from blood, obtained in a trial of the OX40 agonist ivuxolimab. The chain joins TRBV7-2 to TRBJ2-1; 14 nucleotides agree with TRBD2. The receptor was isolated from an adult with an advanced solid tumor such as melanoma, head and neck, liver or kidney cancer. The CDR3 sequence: CASSLAPGTSGRNEQFF. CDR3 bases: TGTGCCAGCAGCTTAGCCCCCGGGACTAGCGGGAGAAATGAGCAGTTCTTC.